Shown below are 6 T cell receptor beta chains from a single sample sequenced in a study of regulatory T cells in long-lasting Graves disease. Combining iRepertoire HTBI primers with Arm-PCR of CDR3 regions, the authors built TCR beta libraries. TCRdb re-analysed the multiplex PCR reads in MiXCR, keeping a single row per CDR3 protein. The sample has about 430,000 distinct CDR3 sequences; roughly 23% are singletons. The sample's time point: persistent/refractory GD, antithyroid drugs over 5 years with positive TRAb. RNA from PBMCs was the source of the TCR library. The material sequenced was peripheral blood mononuclear cells (PBMCs), taken when the disease was refractory, from a patient treated with antithyroid drugs. These receptors were taken from a female donor with Graves disease.

This clonotype occurred many times. This chain joins TRBV20-1 and TRBJ1-5; no definite D call. The CDR3 runs to 15 residues. Germline V gives CDR1 DFQATT, CDR2 SNEGSKA (reference sequence). The V end lost 0 bases, the J end lost 5 bases, and 14 bases lay between the germline ends. The DNA of the CDR3 is TGCAGTGCTAGAGATGCACGGGAGTTAGATCAGCCCCAGCATTTT. It yields the protein CSARDARELDQPQHF.

This sequence joins TRBV5-6 and TRBJ1-4; 9 bases line up with TRBD1. CDR3 length equals 15 residues. V was pared by 2 bases and J by 8 bases, with 7 bases of the junction left unmatched. CDR1 and CDR2 from the germline V gene are SGHDT and YYEEEE. CDR3 sequence (DNA): TGTGCCAGCAGCTTACCCGGGACAGGGAGCGAAAAACTGTTTTTT. Translation: CASSLPGTGSEKLFF.

This clonotype was seen repeatedly, ten times or more. The chain employs TRBV28 and TRBJ1-1; no clear D. V lost 5 bases, J lost 0 bases, and 7 bases lay in between. This CDR3 has 13 amino acids. Germline V gives CDR1 MDHEN, CDR2 SYDVKM. This CDR3 reads CASSPKVNTEAFF. DNA for the CDR3: TGTGCCAGCAGTCCCAAGGTGAACACTGAAGCTTTCTTT.

The rearrangement joins TRBV30 to TRBJ1-2; the D is unclear. The CDR3 has 14 residues. V was trimmed by 3 bases and J by 3 bases, leaving 14 bases between them. Germline CDR1 and CDR2: GTSNPN and SVGIG (reference sequence). The CDR3 reads CAWSLKPLYYGYTF. CDR3 DNA sequence: TGTGCCTGGAGCCTGAAACCCCTCTACTATGGCTACACCTTC.

Ten or more counts support this clonotype. This chain uses TRBV29-1 with TRBJ2-2; TRBD2 matches at 8 bases. With 4 bases clipped from V and 5 bases from J, the junction kept 9 bases outside the gene matches. Germline assignment: CDR1 SQVTM and CDR2 ANQGSEA. CDR3 length: 15 amino acids. CDR3 sequence (DNA): TGCAGCGTTGTAGCGGGACTGAAAGGGACCGGGGAGCTGTTTTTT. Protein sequence: CSVVAGLKGTGELFF.

This clonotype was recorded many times. V gene TRBV28 combines with J gene TRBJ2-7; the D gene is possibly TRBD1 (5 bases). This CDR3 has 14 amino acids. V lost 2 bases, J lost 3 bases, and 11 bases lay in between. CDR1 MDHEN and CDR2 SYDVKM come from the germline V gene. The CDR3 nucleotides read TGTGCCAGCAGTTTAATGGGGCGCAACTACGAGCAGTACTTC. This codes for CASSLMGRNYEQYF.